This TCR beta chain derives from a study of OX40 agonist ivuxolimab in advanced cancers. Whole-study findings and limits: Relatively little clonal expansion, among the lowest observed, appeared in partial responders at 0.1-3.0 mg/kg. Expanded clones tended on average to be more numerous among CD8+ T cells than CD4+. Within 6 weeks, CD4+ and CD8+ blood T cells expanded clonally at 0.1 to 3.0 mg/kg.

On this clone: Its antigen is not known.

Germline V gives CDR1 MNHEY, CDR2 SMNVEV (reference sequence). Trimming pared 8 bases from V and 4 bases from J, leaving 14 bases between. The CDR3 covers 13 residues. Generated by immunoSEQ multiplex PCR, the TCRdb table keeps only in-frame clones and is missing some. This sample carries about 77,000 clones, roughly 87% of them seen once, and the ten largest clones take 0.5% to 0.85%. The V and J genes are TRBV27 and TRBJ1-2, with D possibly TRBD1 on 6 matching bases. This receptor was obtained from an adult with an advanced solid tumor such as melanoma, head and neck, liver or kidney cancer. The sequencing here drew on CD4+ or CD8+ T cells sorted from blood, taken in a trial of the OX40 agonist ivuxolimab. The CDR3 nucleotides read TGTGCCAGCGGGTTAACAGGGCGCTATGGCTACACCTTC. Translation gives CASGLTGRYGYTF.